A single TCR beta chain is shown here with its context. The antigen is undetermined. The data belong to a study of T cell clones after liver transplantation. Study-level background: In this trial, immunosuppression withdrawal was attempted within 2 years of liver transplant. Post-transplant blood was tracked for graft-donor-reactive T cell clones identified in a pre-transplant mixed lymphocyte reaction.

With V trimmed by 10 bases and J by 10 bases, 6 bases remained unmatched. Germline lookup yields CDR1 ENHRY and CDR2 SYGVKD. The CDR3 sequence is 12 residues long. Study-wide results and caveats: Low donor cell numbers restricted donor-reactive repertoire measurement in a couple of subjects.

Clones were sequenced by immunoSEQ multiplex PCR, and TCRdb holds only the in-frame ones, with some missing. The sample gives about 70,000 clones, around 80% of which show up once; roughly 0.87% is in the top ten. Source: CD4+ T cells from blood, taken 12 months after liver transplant. This TCR derives from a human patient who received a liver transplant. The T cells may come from the graft donor. V and J are TRBV10-3 and TRBJ1-5, with 11 bases aligning to TRBD1. DNA of the CDR3: TGTGCCACCAGGACAGGGGGCGATCCCCAGCATTTT. Encoded protein: CATRTGGDPQHF.